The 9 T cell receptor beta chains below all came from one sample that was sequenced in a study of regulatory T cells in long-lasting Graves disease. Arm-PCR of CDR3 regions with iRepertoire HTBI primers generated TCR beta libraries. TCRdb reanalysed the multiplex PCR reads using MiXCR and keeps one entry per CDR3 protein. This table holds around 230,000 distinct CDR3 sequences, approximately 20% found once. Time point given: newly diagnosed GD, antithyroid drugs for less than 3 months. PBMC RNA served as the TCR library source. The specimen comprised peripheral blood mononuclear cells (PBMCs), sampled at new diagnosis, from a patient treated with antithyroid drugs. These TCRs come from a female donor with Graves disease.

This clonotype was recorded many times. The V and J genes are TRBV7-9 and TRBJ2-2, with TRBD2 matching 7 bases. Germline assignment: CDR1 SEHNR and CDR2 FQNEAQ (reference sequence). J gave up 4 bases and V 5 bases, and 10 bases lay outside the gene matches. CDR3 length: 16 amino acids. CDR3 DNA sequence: TGTGCCAGCAGCCGTCTGGGAGGGCCTGGCACCGGGGAGCTGTTTTTT. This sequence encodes CASSRLGGPGTGELFF.

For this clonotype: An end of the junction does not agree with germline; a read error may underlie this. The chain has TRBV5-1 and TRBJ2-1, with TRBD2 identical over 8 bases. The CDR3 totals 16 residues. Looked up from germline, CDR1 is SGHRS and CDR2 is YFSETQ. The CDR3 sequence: CASSLEGGGSTNEQLF. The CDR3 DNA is TGCGCCAGCAGCTTGGAGGGCGGGGGGTCAACTAATGAGCAGCTCTTC.

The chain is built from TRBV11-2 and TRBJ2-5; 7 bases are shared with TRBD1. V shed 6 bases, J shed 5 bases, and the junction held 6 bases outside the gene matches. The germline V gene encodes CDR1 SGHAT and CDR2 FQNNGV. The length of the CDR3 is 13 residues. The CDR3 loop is CASRPTGMETQYF. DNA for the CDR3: TGTGCCAGCAGGCCGACAGGGATGGAGACCCAGTACTTC.

In nucleotides, the CDR3 is TGTGCCAGCAGTCTACAGGGGAGAAATGGCTACACCTTC. Translating it yields CASSLQGRNGYTF. The rearrangement joins TRBV2 to TRBJ1-2; 7 bases match TRBD1. The V gene's germline CDR1 is SNHLY and CDR2 FYNNEI. The J segment lost 6 bases and the V segment lost 5 bases, leaving 6 bases of the junction unmatched. The CDR3 has 13 amino acids.

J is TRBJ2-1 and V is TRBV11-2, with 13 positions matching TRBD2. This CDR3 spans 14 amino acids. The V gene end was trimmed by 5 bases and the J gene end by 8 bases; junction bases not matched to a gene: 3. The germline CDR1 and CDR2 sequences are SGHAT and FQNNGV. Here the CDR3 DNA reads TGTGCCAGCAGCCCGGGACTAGCGGGACATGAGCAGTTCTTC. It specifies CASSPGLAGHEQFF. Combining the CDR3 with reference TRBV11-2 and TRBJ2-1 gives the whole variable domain EAGVAQSPRYKIIEKRQSVAFWCNPISGHATLYWYQQILGQGPKLLIQFQNNGVVDDSQLPKDRFSAERLKGVDSTLKIQPAKLEDSAVYLCASSPGLAGHEQFFGPGTRLTVL.

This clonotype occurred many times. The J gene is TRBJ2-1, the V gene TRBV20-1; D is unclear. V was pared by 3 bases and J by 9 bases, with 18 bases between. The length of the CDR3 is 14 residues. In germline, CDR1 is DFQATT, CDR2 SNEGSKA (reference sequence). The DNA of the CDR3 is TGCAGTGCTAGCCCCATTGGGCCTGGCAGTGAGCAGTTCTTC. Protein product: CSASPIGPGSEQFF.

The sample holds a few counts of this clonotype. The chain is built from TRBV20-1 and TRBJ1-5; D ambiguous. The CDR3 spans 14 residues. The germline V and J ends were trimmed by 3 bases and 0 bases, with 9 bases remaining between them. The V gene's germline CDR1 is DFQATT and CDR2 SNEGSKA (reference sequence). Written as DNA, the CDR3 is TGCAGTGCTAGCGGCAGCTATAGCAATCAGCCCCAGCATTTT. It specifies CSASGSYSNQPQHF.

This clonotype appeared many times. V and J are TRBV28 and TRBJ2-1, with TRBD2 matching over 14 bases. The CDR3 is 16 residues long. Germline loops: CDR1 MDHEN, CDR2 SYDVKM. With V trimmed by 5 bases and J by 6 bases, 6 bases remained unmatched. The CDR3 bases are TGTGCCAGCAGTCTACCGGGGACTAGCGGGAGCAATGAGCAGTTCTTC. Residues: CASSLPGTSGSNEQFF. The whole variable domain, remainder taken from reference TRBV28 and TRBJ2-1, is DVKVTQSSRYLVKRTGEKVFLECVQDMDHENMFWYRQDPGLGLRLIYFSYDVKMKEKGDIPEGYSVSREKKERFSLILESASTNQTSMYLCASSLPGTSGSNEQFFGPGTRLTVL.

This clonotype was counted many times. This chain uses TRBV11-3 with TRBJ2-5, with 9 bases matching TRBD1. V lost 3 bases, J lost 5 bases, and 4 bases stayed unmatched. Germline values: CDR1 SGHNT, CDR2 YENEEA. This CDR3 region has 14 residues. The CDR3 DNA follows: TGTGCCAGCAGCTTCACAGGGGGCATGGAGACCCAGTACTTC. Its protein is CASSFTGGMETQYF.